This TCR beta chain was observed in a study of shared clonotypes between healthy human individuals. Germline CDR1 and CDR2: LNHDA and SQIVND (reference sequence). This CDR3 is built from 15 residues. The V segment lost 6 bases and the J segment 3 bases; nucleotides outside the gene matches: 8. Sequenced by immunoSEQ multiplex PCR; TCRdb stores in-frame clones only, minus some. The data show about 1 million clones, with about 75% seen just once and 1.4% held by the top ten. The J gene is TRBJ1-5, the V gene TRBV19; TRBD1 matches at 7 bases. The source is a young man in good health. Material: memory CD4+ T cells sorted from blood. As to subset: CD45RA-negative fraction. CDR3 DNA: TGTGCCAGTAGCGCCGGGACAGTTATCAATCAGCCCCAGCATTTT. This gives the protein CASSAGTVINQPQHF.